Shown below are 24 T cell receptor beta chains from a single sample sequenced in a study of cytomegalovirus exposure and HLA in healthy donors (dated by TCRdb to about 2017). The library was built by means of the immunoSEQ multiplex PCR assay. A mixture of 60 forward primers for TCR Vbeta segments and 13 reverse primers for TCR Jbeta segments was used in the multiplex PCR. What TCRdb holds here is the immuneACCESS table cut down to in-frame rearrangements. Part of the clones is not present; checked against another copy, under half of the missing clones reflect an unresolved V gene, and the others are unexplained. A total of roughly 230,000 clones appear in this sample, around 83% of them only once. Clones ranked in the top ten supply 0.2% to 0.3% of the sample. The sample comprised PBMCs. The source of these receptors is a girl aged 2-10 years in good health and CMV-seronegative.

The CDR3 sequence: CASSFLSGSTTDTQYF. In DNA, the CDR3 is TGTGCCAGCAGCTTTCTTAGCGGGAGTACCACAGATACGCAGTATTTT. The chain links TRBV11-2 to TRBJ2-3, with 9 bases fitting TRBD2. Trimming removed 3 bases from V and 2 bases from J; junction bases left unmatched: 6. The CDR3 consists of 16 residues. Germline V CDR1 and CDR2: SGHAT, FQNNGV. Full variable domain (missing parts from reference TRBV11-2 and TRBJ2-3): EAGVAQSPRYKIIEKRQSVAFWCNPISGHATLYWYQQILGQGPKLLIQFQNNGVVDDSQLPKDRFSAERLKGVDSTLKIQPAKLEDSAVYLCASSFLSGSTTDTQYFGPGTRLTVL.

The V call is TRBV6-1, the J call TRBJ2-2, with D possibly TRBD2 on 7 matching bases. Germline V gene lookup returns CDR1 MNHNS and CDR2 SASEGT. The CDR3 has 14 amino acids. The V and J ends lost 7 bases and 6 bases respectively, with 15 bases between them. CDR3 nucleotides: TGTGCCAGCAAACGAAGGGGGGGTGCCGGGGAGCTGTTTTTT. Translating gives CASKRRGGAGELFF.

This chain joins TRBV5-1 and TRBJ1-1; possibly TRBD1 for D (5 bases). Trimming removed 0 bases at V and 2 bases at J, with 8 bases between. This CDR3 has 14 amino acids. The V gene's germline CDR1 is SGHRS and CDR2 YFSETQ. Here the CDR3 DNA reads TGCGCCAGCAGCTTGGAAGGGGAAAACACTGAAGCTTTCTTT. Encoded protein: CASSLEGENTEAFF.

This rearrangement joins TRBV5-1 to TRBJ1-1, with a weak D call TRBD1 (6 bases). There are 15 residues in the CDR3. V was cut by 5 bases and J by 0 bases, with 14 bases left in between. The germline CDR1 and CDR2 sequences are SGHRS and YFSETQ. The CDR3, as DNA: TGCGCCAGCAGAAAATCGACAGGATTGAACACTGAAGCTTTCTTT. It specifies CASRKSTGLNTEAFF.

The chain links TRBV5-1 to TRBJ2-2; perhaps TRBD1 as D (6 bases). There are 20 residues in the CDR3. V lost 2 bases to trimming and J lost 0 bases, with 23 bases between them. CDR1 and CDR2 from the germline V gene are SGHRS and YFSETQ. CDR3: CASSFSGPGQSSTNTGELFF. The CDR3 region has the DNA TGCGCCAGCAGCTTTTCGGGGCCCGGACAGTCGTCCACGAACACCGGGGAGCTGTTTTTT.

Here the CDR3 DNA reads TGTGCCAGCAGAGTATCGGGGGGAGTGGCAGATACGCAGTATTTT. It specifies CASRVSGGVADTQYF. The J gene is TRBJ2-3, the V gene TRBV6-5, with 7 positions matching TRBD2. The CDR3 consists of 15 residues. Germline trimming cut 6 bases from V and 4 bases from J; bases unmatched to any gene: 10. Germline CDR1 and CDR2: MNHEY and SVGAGI.

V gene TRBV7-7 combines with J gene TRBJ2-3, with 10 bases that match TRBD1. Germline V gives CDR1 SSHAT, CDR2 FNYEAQ (reference sequence). The CDR3 loop spans 15 amino acids. Trimming at V came to 6 bases and at J to 2 bases, leaving 5 bases not matched to a gene. The CDR3 DNA reads TGTGCCAGCAGTTCGGGGACAGGGGCCACAGATACGCAGTATTTT. It yields the protein CASSSGTGATDTQYF. The variable domain in full, with the rest retrieved from reference TRBV7-7 and TRBJ2-3, is GAGVSQSPRYKVTKRGQDVTLRCDPISSHATLYWYQQALGQGPEFLTYFNYEAQPDKSGLPSDRFSAERPEGSISTLTIQRTEQRDSAMYRCASSSGTGATDTQYFGPGTRLTVL.

V usage is TRBV10-2 and J usage is TRBJ2-2, with 9 bases lining up with TRBD2. Germline V gene lookup returns CDR1 WSHSY and CDR2 SAAADI. The J segment lost 4 bases and the V segment lost 6 bases, leaving 15 bases of the junction unmatched. The CDR3 runs to 18 residues. The CDR3 region has the DNA TGCGCCAGCAGCGACTGGCGGGGGGGAGATCCGGGCACCGGGGAGCTGTTTTTT. This gives the protein CASSDWRGGDPGTGELFF.

The chain joins TRBV7-2 to TRBJ2-7, with D possibly matching TRBD1 (5 bases). Germline CDR1 reads SGHTA; CDR2 reads FQGNSA. The CDR3 covers 14 residues. V was cut by 2 bases and J by 0 bases, with 8 bases left in between. The chain's CDR3 is CASSLNQGSYEQYF. CDR3 DNA sequence: TGTGCCAGCAGCTTAAATCAGGGCTCCTACGAGCAGTACTTC.

A few counts support this clone. The rearrangement joins TRBV5-1 to TRBJ2-7; weak D call: TRBD2 (7 bases). In germline, CDR1 is SGHRS, CDR2 YFSETQ. With 0 bases removed from V and 3 bases from J, the gap between germline ends came to 13 bases. The CDR3 is 15 amino acids. This CDR3 reads CASSLDPGGRYEQYF. The CDR3 DNA reads TGCGCCAGCAGCTTGGATCCGGGGGGCCGCTACGAGCAGTACTTC.

The chain couples TRBV19 to TRBJ2-2, with 8 nucleotides matching TRBD2. CDR1 and CDR2 from the germline V gene are LNHDA and SQIVND (reference sequence). The CDR3 has 17 residues. The V and J ends lost 7 bases and 7 bases, in that order; junction bases with no gene match: 17. CDR3 sequence reads: CASKAGVSGIVDGELFF. The CDR3 DNA is TGTGCCAGTAAGGCGGGGGTTAGCGGGATAGTTGACGGGGAGCTGTTTTTT.

This chain links TRBV2 with TRBJ2-1, with D tentatively TRBD1 (5 bases). CDR3 size: 14 residues. Germline assignment: CDR1 SNHLY and CDR2 FYNNEI. Trimming left V 8 bases short and J 6 bases short, with 17 bases between. In DNA form, the CDR3 reads TGTGCCAGCGGGTCGGTTAGTCAGGGCAATGAGCAGTTCTTC. It translates to CASGSVSQGNEQFF.

This clone was observed once. This chain joins TRBV19 and TRBJ2-3; TRBD2 is a possible D gene (5 bases). Germline-derived CDR1 and CDR2 are LNHDA and SQIVND (reference sequence). V was shortened by 3 bases and J by 0 bases, with 16 bases between the two germline ends. The CDR3 has 17 residues. CDR3 DNA sequence: TGTGCCAGTAGTATTAGTCCCGAGGGTCTCAGCACAGATACGCAGTATTTT. As protein: CASSISPEGLSTDTQYF.

The chain has TRBV6-6 and TRBJ1-5; D uncertain. Trimming took 6 bases from V and 5 from J, leaving 14 bases between them. CDR3 size: 14 residues. The germline V gene encodes CDR1 MNHNY and CDR2 SVGAGI (reference sequence). The CDR3, as DNA: TGTGCCAGCAGCCGGGAGTGGGGAGATCAGCCCCAGCATTTT. Translated, it gives CASSREWGDQPQHF.

V gene TRBV5-6 combines with J gene TRBJ2-1; 8 positions match TRBD1. Looked up from germline, CDR1 is SGHDT and CDR2 is YYEEEE. V gave up 2 bases and J gave up 3 bases; unmatched junction bases: 4. The CDR3 runs to 15 residues. CDR3 protein: CASSFGTGRYNEQFF. Here the CDR3 DNA reads TGTGCCAGCAGCTTCGGGACAGGCCGCTACAATGAGCAGTTCTTC.

The chain combines TRBV30 with TRBJ1-5; the D gene is possibly TRBD1 (5 bases). The CDR3 is 15 amino acids. With 5 bases removed from V and 3 bases from J, the gap between germline ends came to 17 bases. Germline loops: CDR1 GTSNPN, CDR2 SVGIG (reference sequence). CDR3 sequence (DNA): TGTGCCTGGGGGGCCCAGGGAATCAACAATCAGCCCCAGCATTTT. Encoded protein: CAWGAQGINNQPQHF.

This chain joins TRBV2 and TRBJ1-1, with 8 bases identical to TRBD1. Germline CDR1 is SNHLY and CDR2 is FYNNEI. Trimming took 6 bases from V and 7 from J; bases not matched to a gene: 13. CDR3 size: 15 residues. The CDR3 nucleotides are TGTGCCAGCAGGGAAACGGAGACAGGGGACGGTGAAGCTTTCTTT. Amino acid sequence: CASRETETGDGEAFF.

The rearrangement joins TRBV5-5 to TRBJ1-1; 8 bases align to TRBD1. Germline V gene lookup returns CDR1 SGHKS and CDR2 YYEKEE (reference sequence). After removal of 2 bases from V and 5 bases from J, the junction contained 11 bases not matched to a gene. The CDR3 length is 16 residues. The CDR3 sequence is CASSLDRGERRTEAFF. CDR3 bases: TGTGCCAGCAGCTTAGACAGGGGAGAACGGAGGACTGAAGCTTTCTTT.

The table lists this clone with a count of one. The chain couples TRBV6-1 to TRBJ2-7; 8 bases agree with TRBD2. Trimming took 0 bases from V and 4 from J; bases not matched to a gene: 5. Germline values: CDR1 MNHNS, CDR2 SASEGT. The CDR3 is made up of 15 amino acids. In DNA, the CDR3 is TGTGCCAGCAGTGAAGCCCCTAGCGGGTCGTACGAGCAGTACTTC. Translated, it gives CASSEAPSGSYEQYF.

The chain carries TRBV7-9 and TRBJ2-5, with 8 bases fitting TRBD1. The CDR3 is 15 amino acids. V was pared by 5 bases and J by 4 bases, with 9 bases of the junction left unmatched. Per germline, CDR1 SEHNR and CDR2 FQNEAQ (reference sequence). CDR3 in amino acids: CASSPTDRARETQYF. In DNA, the CDR3 is TGTGCCAGCAGCCCTACGGACAGGGCGCGAGAGACCCAGTACTTC.

The rearrangement links TRBV5-4 to TRBJ1-1; 7 nucleotides line up with TRBD1. V lost 4 bases, J lost 1 base, and 4 bases stayed unmatched. CDR3 length equals 14 residues. Germline V gene lookup returns CDR1 SGHNT and CDR2 YYREEE (reference sequence). As DNA, the CDR3 is TGTGCCAGCAGCCCGACAGGGCGGAACACTGAAGCTTTCTTT. This encodes CASSPTGRNTEAFF.

The chain carries TRBV7-6 and TRBJ1-1, with 7 bases matching TRBD1. V lost 1 base to trimming and J lost 0 bases; unmatched junction nucleotides: 5. The germline V gene has CDR1 SGHVS and CDR2 FNYEAQ. The CDR3 has 16 amino acids. CDR3 sequence reads: CASSLDRGNLNTEAFF. DNA for the CDR3: TGTGCCAGCAGCTTAGACAGGGGAAATTTGAACACTGAAGCTTTCTTT.

The chain combines TRBV19 with TRBJ1-5; 8 bases map to TRBD1. The V gene's germline CDR1 is LNHDA and CDR2 SQIVND (reference sequence). The CDR3 sequence is 14 residues long. Losses at the gene ends were 6 bases for V and 2 bases for J; bases not matched to a gene: 3. This CDR3 reads CASRLDRGNQPQHF. In DNA, the CDR3 is TGTGCCAGTAGGTTGGACAGGGGCAATCAGCCCCAGCATTTT.

The chain employs TRBV6-5 and TRBJ2-7; the match to TRBD1 covers 10 bases. The CDR3 extends over 14 amino acids. Germline lookup yields CDR1 MNHEY and CDR2 SVGAGI. The J segment lost 5 bases and the V segment lost 5 bases, leaving 6 bases of the junction unmatched. The CDR3 is CASSTWDRGDEQYF. DNA of the CDR3: TGTGCCAGCAGTACCTGGGACAGGGGTGACGAGCAGTACTTC.